This TCR beta chain was observed in a study of blood T cell repertoires in COVID-19. On the study more broadly: The United States, Italy and Spain provided the acute and convalescent COVID-19 samples. PBMCs, B-cell-depleted T cells, or T cells were the source of the cDNA or gDNA that made up the material.

Germline V gene lookup returns CDR1 MDHEN and CDR2 SYDVKM. The CDR3 loop spans 16 amino acids. The ends lost 3 bases at V and 8 bases at J; junction bases unmatched: 10. In the authors' methods: Using reference gene primer amplification, nucleated cell counts were estimated. Sequenced by immunoSEQ multiplex PCR; TCRdb stores in-frame clones only, minus some. The V and J calls and the clone size are those of that table, but D and trimming were determined from the DNA. The sample records roughly 250,000 clones, around 87% being singletons. This chain uses TRBV28 with TRBJ1-4; 9 bases are shared with TRBD1. Material for sequencing was peripheral blood. The receptor comes from a woman in her forties or fifties with acute or convalescent COVID-19. The CDR3 spells CASSFPTGGVLEKLFF. CDR3 coding DNA: TGTGCCAGCAGTTTTCCAACAGGGGGCGTGCTGGAAAAACTGTTTTTT.